This entry lists 5 T cell receptor beta chains sequenced from one sample in a study of long-term antiretroviral therapy in people with HIV (dated by TCRdb to between 2021 and 2023). The immunoSEQ hsTCRB v3.0 assay was used at survey level resolution to sequence the TRB variable region. Sourced from immuneACCESS, this table was stored by TCRdb with only in-frame sequences that have V and J called. A share of the clones is absent; for the studies checked, an unresolved V gene accounts for under half, and the remainder has no known explanation. The sample contains approximately 24,000 clones, 81% of them found a single time. The top ten hold approximately 16% of the sample. Material: unsorted PBMCs, obtained at the start of antiretroviral therapy, before treatment. These receptors originate from a young woman with HIV.

The chain is built from TRBV4-2 and TRBJ2-7; no definite D call. Germline loops: CDR1 LGHNA, CDR2 YNFKEQ. V was clipped by 0 bases and J by 2 bases, with 17 bases between them. The CDR3 extends over 17 amino acids. CDR3 nucleotides: TGTGCCAGCAGCCAAGAATCCCTTGGCAGTGCGCCCTACGAGCAGTACTTC. It is translated as CASSQESLGSAPYEQYF.

This chain connects TRBV29-1 to TRBJ2-1, with 8 bases aligning to TRBD2. The junction had 12 bases not matched to a gene; V was cut back by 7 bases and J by 7 bases. The germline gives CDR1 SQVTM, CDR2 ANQGSEA. There are 14 residues in the CDR3. The CDR3: CSARGGLEGNEQFF. CDR3 in DNA: TGCAGCGCCCGGGGGGGACTAGAAGGGAATGAGCAGTTCTTC.

J is TRBJ2-7 and V is TRBV6-5, with D perhaps given as TRBD1 or TRBD2 (6 bases each). In germline, CDR1 is MNHEY, CDR2 SVGAGI. The CDR3 consists of 11 residues. V shed 4 bases and J shed 6 bases, with 7 bases lying between them. For the CDR3, the DNA is TGTGCCAGCAGTTCGGGGGCCGAGCAGTACTTC. Translating gives CASSSGAEQYF.

The chain recombines TRBV2 with TRBJ1-2; TRBD1 aligns across 7 bases. Trimming cost V 8 bases and J 4 bases; bases outside gene matches: 13. The CDR3 loop spans 15 amino acids. The germline CDR1 and CDR2 sequences are SNHLY and FYNNEI. CDR3 nucleotide sequence: TGTGCCAGCTCCCCCGGAGGGGGCATCGGCTATGGCTACACCTTC. Translating it yields CASSPGGGIGYGYTF. Combining the CDR3 with reference TRBV2 and TRBJ1-2 gives the whole variable domain EPEVTQTPSHQVTQMGQEVILRCVPISNHLYFYWYRQILGQKVEFLVSFYNNEISEKSEIFDDQFSVERPDGSNFTLKIRSTKLEDSAMYFCASSPGGGIGYGYTFGSGTRLTVV.

The V and J genes are TRBV7-9 and TRBJ2-7, with TRBD2 matching 7 bases. The CDR3 extends over 16 amino acids. V shed 5 bases, J shed 7 bases, and the junction held 17 bases outside the gene matches. CDR1 SEHNR and CDR2 FQNEAQ come from the germline V gene (reference sequence). The CDR3 nucleotides are TGTGCCAGCAGCCAACAGGCGGGGGTCACAACGGGGGAGCAGTACTTC. Its translation: CASSQQAGVTTGEQYF.